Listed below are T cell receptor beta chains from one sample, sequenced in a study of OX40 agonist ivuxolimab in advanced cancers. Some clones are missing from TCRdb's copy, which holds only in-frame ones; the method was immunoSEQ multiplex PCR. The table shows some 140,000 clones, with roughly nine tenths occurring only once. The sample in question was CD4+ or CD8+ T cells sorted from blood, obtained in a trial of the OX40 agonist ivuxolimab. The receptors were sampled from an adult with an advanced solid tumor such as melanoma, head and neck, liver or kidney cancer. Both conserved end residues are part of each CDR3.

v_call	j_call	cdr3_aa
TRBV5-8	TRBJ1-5	CASSPGRREAQHF
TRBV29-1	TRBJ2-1	CSVEGQALRGEQFF
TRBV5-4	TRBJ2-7	CASSLTGLGAYEQYF
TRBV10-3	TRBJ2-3	CAIREQGVSTDTQYF
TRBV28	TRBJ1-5	CASSSDGSNQPQHF
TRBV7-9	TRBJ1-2	CAARGGEDGYTF
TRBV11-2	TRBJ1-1	CASSSSQGIQAFF
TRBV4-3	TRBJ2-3	CASSQDTDTQYF
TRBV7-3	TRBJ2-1	CASSLPGTSYNEQFF
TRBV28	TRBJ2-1	CASSPPSGSLDEQFF
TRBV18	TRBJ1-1	CASSPQGERNTEAFF
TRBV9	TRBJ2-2	CASSGTLAGVTGELFF
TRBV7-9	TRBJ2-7	CASSLDGASYEQYF
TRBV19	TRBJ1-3	CASSISPGGGSGNTIYF
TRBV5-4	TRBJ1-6	CAGKAGNSPLHF
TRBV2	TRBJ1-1	CASSDRPGDRGTEAFF
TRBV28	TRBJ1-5	CASKGDQGINQPQHF
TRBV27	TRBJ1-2	CASRIDSSNYGYTF
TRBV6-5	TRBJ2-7	CASSYVGRAYEQYF
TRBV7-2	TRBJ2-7	CASSWVRTYEQYF
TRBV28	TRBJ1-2	CASSPWDRDNYGYTF
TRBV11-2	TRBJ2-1	CASSSTMITPNEQFF
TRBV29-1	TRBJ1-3	CSAGTSGNTIYF
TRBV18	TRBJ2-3	CASSPSMRGISTDTQYF
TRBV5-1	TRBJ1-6	CASSTDGIYNSPLHF
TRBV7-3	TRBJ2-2	CASSSYTGELFF
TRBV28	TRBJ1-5	CASREGGIGNQPQHF
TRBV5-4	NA	CASSSSGTSGSYEQYF
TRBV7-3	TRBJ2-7	CASSFSRGNSYEQYF
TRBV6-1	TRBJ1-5	CASSEALGRGSPQHF
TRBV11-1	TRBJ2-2	CASSLEVVTGELFF
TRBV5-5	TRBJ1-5	CASSLRGSQGNQPQHF
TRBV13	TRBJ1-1	CASSLSRQGMNTEAFF
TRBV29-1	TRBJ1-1	CRVGRGGQVEAFF
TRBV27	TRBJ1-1	CASSLAGGNTEAFF
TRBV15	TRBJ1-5	CATSRAGLNNQPQHF
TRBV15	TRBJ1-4	CATSRGLGGGTNEKLFF
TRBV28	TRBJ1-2	CASSSGTGSYGYTF
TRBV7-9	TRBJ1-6	CASSPQGVSSPLHF
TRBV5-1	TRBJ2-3	CASSLGHRGRDTQYF
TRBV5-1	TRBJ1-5	CASSLTGDSNQPQHF
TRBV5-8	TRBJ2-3	CASSITSGSTDTQYF
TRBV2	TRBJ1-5	CASSVEELGSQPQHF
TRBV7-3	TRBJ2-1	CASSLMGYQSSYNEQFF
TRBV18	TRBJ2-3	CASSPNEWANTDTQYF
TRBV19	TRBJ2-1	CASSISGSAYNEQFF
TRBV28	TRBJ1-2	CATQWGLGYGYTF